Included here is one T cell receptor (beta chain) sequence, with context. The identical CDR3 is also encoded by other nucleotide sequences in the sample. Germline trimming cut 1 base from V and 4 bases from J; bases unmatched to any gene: 4. CDR1 SGHTA and CDR2 FQGNSA come from the germline V gene. The CDR3 is 15 amino acids. The data were taken from a study of shared T cell receptors in the human thymus. Clones were read by immunoSEQ multiplex PCR, and TCRdb kept only the in-frame ones, dropping some. The table lists fewer than 700,000 clones, around 89% of them singletons. These same data were also listed under a study on human thymus T cells. That report notes: Corrective cardiac operations yielded the resected thymus tissue. Thymic and blood repertoires appeared to carry a bias in their V and J gene usage.

The source is a boy in the first two years of life with a congenital heart defect. V is TRBV7-2 and J is TRBJ2-1; 7 bases fit TRBD2. The specimen was thymocytes. The CDR3 is CASSLGTRPYNEQFF. The DNA for the CDR3 is TGTGCCAGCAGCTTAGGGACTAGACCTTACAATGAGCAGTTCTTC.